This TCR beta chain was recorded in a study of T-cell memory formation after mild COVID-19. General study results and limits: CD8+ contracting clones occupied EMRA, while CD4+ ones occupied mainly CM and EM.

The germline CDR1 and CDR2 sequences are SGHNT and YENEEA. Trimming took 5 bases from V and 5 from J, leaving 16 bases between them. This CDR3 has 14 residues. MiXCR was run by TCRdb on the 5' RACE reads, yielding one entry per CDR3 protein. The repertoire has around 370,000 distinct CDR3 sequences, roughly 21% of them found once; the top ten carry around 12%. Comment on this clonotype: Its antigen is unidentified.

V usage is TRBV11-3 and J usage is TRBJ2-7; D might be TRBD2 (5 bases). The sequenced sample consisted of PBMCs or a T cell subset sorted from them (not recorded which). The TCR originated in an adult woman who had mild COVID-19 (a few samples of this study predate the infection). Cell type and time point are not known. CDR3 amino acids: CASSSREQLHEQYF. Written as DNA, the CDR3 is TGTGCCAGCAGCAGTCGGGAACAGCTACACGAGCAGTACTTC. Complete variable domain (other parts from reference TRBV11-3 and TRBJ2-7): EAGVVQSPRYKIIEKKQPVAFWCNPISGHNTLYWYLQNLGQGPELLIRYENEEAVDDSQLPKDRFSAERLKGVDSTLKIQPAELGDSAVYLCASSSREQLHEQYFGPGTRLTVT.